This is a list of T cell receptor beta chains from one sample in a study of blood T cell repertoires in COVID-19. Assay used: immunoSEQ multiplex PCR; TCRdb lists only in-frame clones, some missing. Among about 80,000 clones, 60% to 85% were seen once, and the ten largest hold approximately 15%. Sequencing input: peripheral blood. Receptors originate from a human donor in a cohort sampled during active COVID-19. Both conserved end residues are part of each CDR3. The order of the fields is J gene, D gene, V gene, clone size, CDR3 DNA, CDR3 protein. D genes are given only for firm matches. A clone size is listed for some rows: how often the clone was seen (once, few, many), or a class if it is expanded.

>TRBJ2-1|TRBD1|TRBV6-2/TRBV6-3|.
TGTGCCAGCAGTCCCCAGGGGACAGGCGGGGAGCAGTTCTTC
CASSPQGTGGEQFF
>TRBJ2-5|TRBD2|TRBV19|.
TGTGCCAGTAGTGTAGCGGGAGGGCCAAGGGAGACCCAGTACTTC
CASSVAGGPRETQYF
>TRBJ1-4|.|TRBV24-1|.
TGTGCCACCAGTGATCCACGGGGGGCGGGTGAAAAACTGTTTTTT
CATSDPRGAGEKLFF
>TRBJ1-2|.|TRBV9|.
TGTGCCAGCAGCGGGGGACTCGACATAGGAATATCGAGGGGCTACACCTTC
CASSGGLDIGISRGYTF
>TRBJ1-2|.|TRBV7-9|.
TGTGCCAGCAGCTTGACACCCTATGGCTACACCTTC
CASSLTPYGYTF
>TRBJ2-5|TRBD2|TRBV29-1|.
TGCAGCGCTCCGCTCGGCAGCGGGGGAAGGGCGGCGACCCAGTACTTC
CSAPLGSGGRAATQYF
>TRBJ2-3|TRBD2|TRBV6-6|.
TGTGCCAGCAGTTACTTTACTAGCGCCACAGATACGCAGTATTTT
CASSYFTSATDTQYF
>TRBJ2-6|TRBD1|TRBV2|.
TGTGCCAGCAACAGGGGCCAAGGTGGGGCCAACGTCCTGACTTTC
CASNRGQGGANVLTF
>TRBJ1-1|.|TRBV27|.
TGTGCCAGCAGTACCTCCCGAGGTAGGAACACTGAAGCTTTCTTT
CASSTSRGRNTEAFF
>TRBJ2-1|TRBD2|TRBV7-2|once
TGTGCCAGCAGCATACTAGCGGGAGTCTACAATGAGCAGTTCTTC
CASSILAGVYNEQFF
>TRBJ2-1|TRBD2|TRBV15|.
TGTGCCACCAGCAGAAAGATAAGCGGGGGGGTCGGCAATGAGCAGTTCTTC
CATSRKISGGVGNEQFF
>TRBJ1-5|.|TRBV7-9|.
TGTGCCAGCAGCCCCCAGGGTAGGATTGGTCAGCCCCAGCATTTT
CASSPQGRIGQPQHF
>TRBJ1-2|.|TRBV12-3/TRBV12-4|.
TGTGCCAGCAGCCCAGGGGACTATGGCTACACCTTC
CASSPGDYGYTF
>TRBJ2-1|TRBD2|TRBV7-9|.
TGTGCCAGCAGCTCCCCGAGGGGCGGGGGAGAGAATGAGCAGTTCTTC
CASSSPRGGGENEQFF
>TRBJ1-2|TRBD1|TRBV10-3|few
TGTGCCATCAGGGGCACATTTTCGGACAGGGGAGAGCGTGGCTACACCTTC
CAIRGTFSDRGERGYTF